Listed below are T cell receptor beta chains from one sample, sequenced in a study of identical twins. TCRdb itself ran the 5' RACE reads through MiXCR, one entry per CDR3 protein. Seen here are about 330,000 distinct CDR3 sequences, about 12% observed once, and the top ten hold just over 7%. The same specimen was also included in a second study, on yellow fever vaccine responses in identical twins.

Sequencing used CD8+ T cells sorted from blood. The receptor set was obtained from a woman aged 18-30 years in good health. CDR3s include the opening cysteine and the closing phenylalanine or tryptophan. Fields, in order: clone size, V gene, J gene, D gene, CDR3 DNA, CDR3 protein. D genes are given only for firm matches. The size field is filled for only some rows; it gives once, few, many or a size class.

-	TRBV7-9	TRBJ2-1	-	TGTGCCAGCAGCCCCGGAGGTCATGCCTACAATGAGCAGTTCTTC	CASSPGGHAYNEQFF
-	TRBV7-9	TRBJ2-2	-	TGTGCCAGCACTCAGGGGAGGGAGCGGAACACCGGGGAGCTGTTTTTT	CASTQGRERNTGELFF
few	TRBV28	TRBJ2-7	-	TGTGCCAGCAGTTTGGTCAGGCTCCCGGTGGGCTCCTACGAGCAGTACTTC	CASSLVRLPVGSYEQYF
-	TRBV20-1	TRBJ2-7	TRBD2	TGCAGTGCTAGGAGTCTAGCGGGAGACAACAACGAGCAGTACTTC	CSARSLAGDNNEQYF
few	TRBV28	TRBJ1-2	-	TGTGCCAGCAGCCCGACGGGCCTCTATGGCTACACCTTC	CASSPTGLYGYTF
-	TRBV2	TRBJ1-4	-	TGTGCCAGCAGTGAAATTGGACAGAATGAAAAACTGTTTTTT	CASSEIGQNEKLFF
few	TRBV29-1	TRBJ2-2	-	TGCAGCGTTGCGTCAGGGGCCGGCACCGGGGAGCTGTTTTTT	CSVASGAGTGELFF
few	TRBV7-8	TRBJ2-5	-	TGTGCCAGCAGCTTCTATCCGGGACACGAACAAGAGACCCAGTACTTC	CASSFYPGHEQETQYF
few	TRBV6-5	TRBJ1-1	-	TGTGCCAGCAGTTACTCGATTTTTAAGGGGAACACTGAAGCTTTCTTT	CASSYSIFKGNTEAFF
few	TRBV5-5	TRBJ2-2	TRBD1	TGTGCCAGCAGCCTGGCAGGGGGCGTTTGGTCAGCCGGGGAGCTGTTTTTT	CASSLAGGVWSAGELFF
-	TRBV10-1	TRBJ2-1	TRBD2	TGCGCCAGCAGCAAAGCCCTAGCGGGGGGGCGGTTTGAGCAGTTCTTC	CASSKALAGGRFEQFF
many	TRBV25-1	TRBJ2-1	TRBD1	TGTGCCAGCAGCGTGACAGGGAACCACAATGAGCAGTTCTTC	CASSVTGNHNEQFF
few	TRBV7-6	TRBJ2-3	TRBD1	TGTGCCAGCAGCCCTACAGGGGGTGGGACAGATACGCAGTATTTT	CASSPTGGGTDTQYF
-	TRBV28	TRBJ2-1	TRBD2	TGTGCCAGCAGAACCGGGACTAGCATTACTAATGAGCAGTTCTTC	CASRTGTSITNEQFF
few	TRBV27	TRBJ1-5	-	TGTGCCAGCAGTTCGGGTACTCAGCCCCAGCATTTT	CASSSGTQPQHF
few	TRBV6-1	TRBJ2-7	TRBD2	TGTGCCAGCAGTGAGCCTAGCGGGAGGAATTACGAGCAGTACTTC	CASSEPSGRNYEQYF
-	TRBV7-9	TRBJ2-3	-	TGTGCCAGCAGCCCGGGATCGTTCACAGATACGCAGTATTTT	CASSPGSFTDTQYF
-	TRBV28	TRBJ2-2	-	TGTGCCAGCAGTGAGGGGAGCATAGTCAACACCGGGGAGCTGTTTTTT	CASSEGSIVNTGELFF
few	TRBV7-6	TRBJ1-1	TRBD1	TGTGCCAGCAGCTTAGGGGCAGGGGGAAGTAACACTGAAGCTTTCTTT	CASSLGAGGSNTEAFF
many	TRBV5-4	TRBJ2-5	-	TGTGAGATCGGGGTAGATCAAGAGACCCAGTACTTC	CEIGVDQETQYF
-	TRBV20-1	TRBJ2-3	TRBD2	TGCAGTGCTAGAAGTCTGGCGGGAGACCACACAGATACGCAGTATTTT	CSARSLAGDHTDTQYF
few	TRBV10-3	TRBJ2-2	TRBD1	TGTGCCACAATGGGACAGGGGTCGAACACCGGGGAGCTGTTTTTT	CATMGQGSNTGELFF
few	TRBV12-3/TRBV12-4	TRBJ2-3	-	TGTGCCACCGGAACCACAGATACGCAGTATTTT	CATGTTDTQYF
many	TRBV12-3/TRBV12-4	TRBJ2-1	TRBD2	TGTGCCAGCAGTTCCGGACTAGCGGGAGGCAGTTACAATGAGCAGTTCTTC	CASSSGLAGGSYNEQFF
few	TRBV7-9	TRBJ1-1	TRBD1	TGTGCCAGCAGCTCCCCAGGGGGGCTTGTGGAGGGCACTGAAGCTTTCTTT	CASSSPGGLVEGTEAFF
few	TRBV4-1	TRBJ2-7	-	TGCGCCAGCAGCCAAGCGCAGAGAAGCTCCTACGAGCAGTACTTC	CASSQAQRSSYEQYF
many	TRBV12-3/TRBV12-4	TRBJ2-5	-	TGTGCCAGCAGTTTCGGAGGGAGAACGGAGACCCAGTACTTC	CASSFGGRTETQYF
-	TRBV12-3/TRBV12-4	TRBJ2-7	-	TGTGCCAGCACCAACCGGACGAATTCATACGAGCAGTACTTC	CASTNRTNSYEQYF
-	TRBV5-6	TRBJ2-4	-	TGTGCCAGCAGCTTGTGGGATCCAAGTGGCATTCAGTACTTC	CASSLWDPSGIQYF
few	TRBV10-3	TRBJ2-5	-	TGTGCCAGCCTGGCGAGCCGGGACTCGGGAGAGACCCAGTACTTC	CASLASRDSGETQYF
few	TRBV20-1	TRBJ2-1	-	TGCAGTGCTAACTCGCCGGGGGCCCTTAGCTCCTACAATGAGCAGTTCTTC	CSANSPGALSSYNEQFF
few	TRBV4-2	TRBJ2-1	-	TGTGCCAGCAGCCAAGCGGCGGGAGAGCAGTTCTTC	CASSQAAGEQFF
many	TRBV4-2	TRBJ2-7	-	TGTGCCAGCAGCCAAGAATTATCCGGGGCCCTGTCAGGCAACGAGCAGTACTTC	CASSQELSGALSGNEQYF
few	TRBV28	TRBJ2-1	-	TGTGCCAGCATGCATGGAGCGGCGGATGAGCAGTTCTTC	CASMHGAADEQFF
-	TRBV5-5	TRBJ2-5	-	TGTGCCAGCAGCTTGGTGTTCGAAGAGACCCAGTACTTC	CASSLVFEETQYF
few	TRBV4-1	TRBJ2-1	-	TGCGCCAGCAGCCAAGCTCCGGACGCTTACAATGAGCAGTTCTTC	CASSQAPDAYNEQFF
many	TRBV11-2	TRBJ1-3	-	TGTGCCAGCAGCCAGGCCGGCGGAAACACCATATATTTT	CASSQAGGNTIYF
few	TRBV7-7	TRBJ2-3	TRBD2	TGTGCCAGCAGCCCCCCGGGACTAGCGAGCACAGATACGCAGTATTTT	CASSPPGLASTDTQYF
few	TRBV27	TRBJ2-5	-	TGTGCCAGCAGTTTTACCGGGAGTCGGGAGACCCAGTACTTC	CASSFTGSRETQYF
-	TRBV5-5	TRBJ2-1	TRBD2	TGTGCCAGCAGCTTGCTAATTCAAACATGGGGAGGGAATGAGCAGTTCTTC	CASSLLIQTWGGNEQFF